These 12 T cell receptor beta chains originate from one sample sequenced in a study of blood T cell repertoires in COVID-19. Using immunoSEQ multiplex PCR, the repertoire was profiled, and TCRdb retains in-frame clones only, with some absent. The profile shows about 370,000 clones, more than 80% of them singletons. Sequencing was performed on peripheral blood. All receptors derive from a woman aged 30 to 39 with COVID-19, enrolled during active disease.

The chain is built from TRBV11-3 and TRBJ2-7; D gene unclear. The CDR3 extends over 17 amino acids. Looked up from germline, CDR1 is SGHNT and CDR2 is YENEEA. V was clipped by 0 bases and J by 3 bases, with 18 bases between them. CDR3 sequence: CASSLEALGSSNYEQYV. In DNA form, the CDR3 reads TGTGCCAGCAGCTTAGAGGCCCTGGGCTCCTCCAACTACGAGCAGTACGTC.

This rearrangement joins TRBV21-1 to TRBJ2-3; TRBD1 reflects the table's D call only, with no check against the DNA. TRBV21-1 is flagged as a pseudogene. The CDR3 spans 15 residues. This CDR3 is CARELDRPRADTQYF. In DNA, the CDR3 is TGTGCCAGGGAATTGGACAGACCTCGTGCAGATACGCAGTATTTT.

The chain is built from TRBV10-1 and TRBJ2-1, with 12 nucleotides matching TRBD2. Losses at the gene ends were 6 bases for V and 8 bases for J; bases not matched to a gene: 8. There are 15 residues in the CDR3. The germline gives CDR1 WNHNN, CDR2 SYGVQD (reference sequence). The CDR3 protein is CASSAGTSGFHEQFF. The CDR3 DNA sequence: TGCGCCAGCAGCGCCGGGACTAGCGGGTTTCATGAGCAGTTCTTC.

The chain is built from TRBV6-6 and TRBJ2-7; no clear D. The CDR3 spans 13 residues. The germline V and J ends were trimmed by 0 bases and 4 bases, with 7 bases remaining between them. The V gene's germline CDR1 is MNHNY and CDR2 SVGAGI (reference sequence). In nucleotides, the CDR3 is TGTGCCAGCAGTTACTCGAGTGTGTACGAGCAGTACTTC. This gives the protein CASSYSSVYEQYF.

In DNA form, the CDR3 reads TGTGCCAGCAGTCCTTCCGGACAGACAGATACGCAGTATTTT. Translation gives CASSPSGQTDTQYF. This chain links TRBV28 with TRBJ2-3; D is possibly TRBD1 (6 bases). Trimming cost V 5 bases and J 3 bases, with 12 bases left between them. The CDR3 spans 14 residues. Germline CDR1 is MDHEN and CDR2 is SYDVKM.

The chain links TRBV28 to TRBJ1-1, with D perhaps matching TRBD1 (6 bases). Germline V lookup: CDR1 MDHEN, CDR2 SYDVKM. The CDR3 spans 14 residues. The V and J ends lost 6 bases and 1 base respectively, with 12 bases between them. The CDR3 here is CASRPTGRNTEAFF. Written as DNA, the CDR3 is TGTGCCAGCAGACCTACAGGGCGGAACACTGAAGCTTTCTTT.

The J gene is TRBJ2-5, the V gene TRBV7-8; D possibly corresponds to TRBD1 (6 bases). CDR3 length: 14 residues. V shed 1 base and J shed 4 bases, with 10 bases lying between them. CDR1 and CDR2 from the germline V gene are SGHVS and FQNEAQ. The CDR3 region is CASSLVGGRETQYF. CDR3 DNA sequence: TGTGCCAGCAGCTTAGTAGGGGGTCGAGAGACCCAGTACTTC.

The chain carries TRBV13 and TRBJ1-1; D might be TRBD1 (5 bases). V was cut by 5 bases and J by 0 bases, with 13 bases left in between. This CDR3 spans 15 amino acids. Germline V gene data show CDR1 as PRHDT and CDR2 as FYEKMQ (reference sequence). This CDR3 reads CASSPGTWVNTEAFF. Written as DNA, the CDR3 is TGTGCCAGCAGCCCGGGGACTTGGGTGAACACTGAAGCTTTCTTT.

The chain joins TRBV29-1 to TRBJ1-2; 12 bases agree with TRBD1. CDR3 size: 13 residues. The germline gives CDR1 SQVTM, CDR2 ANQGSEA. After removal of 7 bases from V and 7 bases from J, the junction contained 7 bases not matched to a gene. The CDR3: CSALGQGARGYTF. The CDR3 nucleotides are TGCAGCGCCTTGGGACAGGGGGCGCGTGGCTACACCTTC.

The chain recombines TRBV5-1 with TRBJ2-2, with TRBD1 matching over 9 bases. The CDR3 has 15 residues. The germline V gene encodes CDR1 SGHRS and CDR2 YFSETQ. The ends lost 3 bases at V and 7 bases at J; junction bases unmatched: 7. This CDR3 is CASSSGTGYGGELFF. The CDR3 nucleotides are TGCGCCAGCAGCTCCGGGACAGGGTATGGCGGGGAGCTGTTTTTT.

This chain connects TRBV2 to TRBJ1-3; a possible D gene is TRBD1 (6 bases). Germline V gene lookup returns CDR1 SNHLY and CDR2 FYNNEI. The CDR3 extends over 18 amino acids. V was trimmed by 6 bases and J by 0 bases, leaving 21 bases between them. The chain's CDR3 is CASSDSRTATRSGNTIYF. In DNA form, the CDR3 reads TGTGCCAGCAGCGACTCCCGGACAGCGACTCGCTCTGGAAACACCATATATTTT.

V is TRBV4-1 and J is TRBJ2-1, with 14 nucleotides matching TRBD2. This CDR3 spans 18 amino acids. The germline V gene has CDR1 MGHRA and CDR2 YSYEKL. J was trimmed by 6 bases and V by 1 base; bases with no gene match: 8. As DNA, the CDR3 is TGCGCCAGCAGCCAAGTAGATTTCGGACTAGCGGGGGGCAATGAGCAGTTCTTC. Encoded protein: CASSQVDFGLAGGNEQFF.